This is a list of T cell receptor beta chains from one sample in a study of blood T cell repertoires in COVID-19. Repertoires were generated with immunoSEQ multiplex PCR, while TCRdb's copy carries only in-frame clones and drops some. The sample contains 270,000 or so clones, 86% of which appear only once. Sequences were obtained from peripheral blood. These TCRs come from a woman younger than 45 with active or convalescent COVID-19. The CDR3 runs from the conserved cysteine through the conserved F or W. D genes are given only for firm matches. Rows give clone size only sometimes, using once, few, many, or a class for an expanded clone.

CDR3 protein: CASATNVLGSAGELFF; CDR3 DNA: TGCGCCAGCGCTACCAATGTTCTTGGTTCCGCCGGGGAGCTGTTTTTT; J gene: TRBJ2-2; D gene: -; V gene: TRBV5-1; clone size: once
CDR3 protein: CASSVTSRDGTGGAYGYTF; CDR3 DNA: TGTGCCAGCAGCGTCACCTCCCGAGACGGGACAGGCGGTGCCTATGGCTACACCTTC; J gene: TRBJ1-2; D gene: TRBD1; V gene: TRBV9; clone size: -
CDR3 protein: CAISATGINTGELFF; CDR3 DNA: TGTGCCATCAGTGCGACAGGGATTAACACCGGGGAGCTGTTTTTT; J gene: TRBJ2-2; D gene: TRBD1; V gene: TRBV10-3; clone size: few
CDR3 protein: CATSDLLGGPDTQYF; CDR3 DNA: TGTGCCACCAGTGATTTGCTGGGAGGGCCAGATACGCAGTATTTT; J gene: TRBJ2-3; D gene: TRBD2; V gene: TRBV24-1; clone size: -
CDR3 protein: CASSQVKAGGPWVSTDTQYF; CDR3 DNA: TGCGCCAGCAGCCAAGTTAAAGCGGGGGGGCCTTGGGTTAGCACAGATACGCAGTATTTT; J gene: TRBJ2-3; D gene: TRBD2; V gene: TRBV4-3; clone size: -
CDR3 protein: CASSPGVAGADTQYF; CDR3 DNA: TGTGCCAGCAGCCCCGGGGTAGCGGGGGCAGATACGCAGTATTTT; J gene: TRBJ2-3; D gene: TRBD2; V gene: TRBV7-9; clone size: -
CDR3 protein: CASSDSPRGHGNTIYF; CDR3 DNA: TGTGCCAGCAGCGACTCACCCAGGGGGCATGGAAACACCATATATTTT; J gene: TRBJ1-3; D gene: TRBD1; V gene: TRBV9; clone size: -
CDR3 protein: CASSRGDELSNQPQHF; CDR3 DNA: TGCGCCAGCAGCCGGGGGGACGAGCTTAGCAATCAGCCCCAGCATTTT; J gene: TRBJ1-5; D gene: -; V gene: TRBV4-1; clone size: -
CDR3 protein: CASSLIHDNEQFF; CDR3 DNA: TGTGCCAGCAGCTTAATACACGACAATGAGCAGTTCTTC; J gene: TRBJ2-1; D gene: -; V gene: TRBV7-3; clone size: -
CDR3 protein: CASSFLGRVGNQPQHF; CDR3 DNA: TGTGCCAGCAGTTTTCTCGGCAGGGTGGGCAATCAGCCCCAGCATTTT; J gene: TRBJ1-5; D gene: -; V gene: TRBV28; clone size: -
CDR3 protein: CAISPGSSSYNSPLHF; CDR3 DNA: TGTGCCATCAGTCCAGGATCCAGCTCCTATAATTCACCCCTCCACTTT; J gene: TRBJ1-6; D gene: -; V gene: TRBV10-3; clone size: few
CDR3 protein: CSASSYTQGARDGYTF; CDR3 DNA: TGCAGTGCTAGTTCTTATACACAGGGGGCGCGGGATGGCTACACCTTC; J gene: TRBJ1-2; D gene: TRBD1; V gene: TRBV20-1; clone size: -
CDR3 protein: CASSLSPAGGPNEQFF; CDR3 DNA: TGTGCCAGCAGCTTAAGTCCTGCGGGGGGGCCGAATGAGCAGTTCTTC; J gene: TRBJ2-1; D gene: TRBD2; V gene: TRBV7-3; clone size: -
CDR3 protein: CASSRGLSADTQYF; CDR3 DNA: TGTGCCAGCAGCCGGGGACTATCCGCAGATACGCAGTATTTT; J gene: TRBJ2-3; D gene: TRBD2; V gene: TRBV5-6; clone size: -
CDR3 protein: CATGTFSSYEQYF; CDR3 DNA: TGTGCCACTGGGACATTTAGCTCCTACGAGCAGTACTTC; J gene: TRBJ2-7; D gene: -; V gene: TRBV10-3; clone size: -
CDR3 protein: CASAIGHDSNQPQHF; CDR3 DNA: TGTGCCAGCGCGATTGGGCATGATAGCAATCAGCCCCAGCATTTT; J gene: TRBJ1-5; D gene: -; V gene: TRBV7-9; clone size: -
CDR3 protein: CASSQTGNTEAFF; CDR3 DNA: TGTGCCAGCAGCCAAACAGGGAACACTGAAGCTTTCTTT; J gene: TRBJ1-1; D gene: -; V gene: TRBV11-3; clone size: once
CDR3 protein: CATSDLRPGAQTQETQYF; CDR3 DNA: TGTGCCACCAGTGATTTGAGGCCAGGGGCCCAAACCCAAGAGACCCAGTACTTC; J gene: TRBJ2-5; D gene: -; V gene: TRBV24-1; clone size: -
CDR3 protein: CASSSQGMGNQPQHF; CDR3 DNA: TGTGCCAGCAGTTCCCAGGGGATGGGCAATCAGCCCCAGCATTTT; J gene: TRBJ1-5; D gene: -; V gene: TRBV6-2/TRBV6-3; clone size: -
CDR3 protein: CASSPAGGQDTQYF; CDR3 DNA: TGTGCCAGCAGCCCGGCGGGGGGGCAAGATACGCAGTATTTT; J gene: TRBJ2-3; D gene: TRBD2; V gene: TRBV7-9; clone size: -
CDR3 protein: CASSTQSSGANVLTF; CDR3 DNA: TGTGCCAGTAGTACACAGAGCTCTGGGGCCAACGTCCTGACTTTC; J gene: TRBJ2-6; D gene: -; V gene: TRBV19; clone size: -
CDR3 protein: CASSPPGQIGANEQFF; CDR3 DNA: TGTGCCAGCAGCCCGCCAGGACAAATTGGGGCTAATGAGCAGTTCTTC; J gene: TRBJ2-1; D gene: -; V gene: TRBV7-9; clone size: -
CDR3 protein: CASSIVAGGTEAFF; CDR3 DNA: TGTGCCAGTAGTATAGTGGCAGGGGGCACTGAAGCTTTCTTT; J gene: TRBJ1-1; D gene: TRBD1; V gene: TRBV19; clone size: -
CDR3 protein: CAWALLAGVNYGYTF; CDR3 DNA: TGTGCCTGGGCTCTTTTAGCAGGGGTCAACTATGGCTACACCTTC; J gene: TRBJ1-2; D gene: -; V gene: TRBV30; clone size: once
CDR3 protein: CASSHGLNNSPLHF; CDR3 DNA: TGCGCCAGCAGCCACGGACTGAATAATTCACCCCTCCACTTT; J gene: TRBJ1-6; D gene: -; V gene: TRBV4-1; clone size: -
CDR3 protein: CASSFGGELFF; CDR3 DNA: TGTGCCAGCAGCTTCGGCGGGGAGCTGTTTTTT; J gene: TRBJ2-2; D gene: -; V gene: TRBV5-8; clone size: -
CDR3 protein: CSVEGGRGTEAFF; CDR3 DNA: TGCAGCGTTGAGGGGGGGCGCGGGACTGAAGCTTTCTTT; J gene: TRBJ1-1; D gene: -; V gene: TRBV29-1; clone size: few
CDR3 protein: CAISEDRVGGYTF; CDR3 DNA: TGTGCCATCAGTGAGGACAGGGTCGGTGGCTACACCTTC; J gene: TRBJ1-2; D gene: TRBD1; V gene: TRBV10-3; clone size: once
CDR3 protein: CAISDPQGSQETQYF; CDR3 DNA: TGTGCCATCAGTGATCCCCAGGGGTCCCAAGAGACCCAGTACTTC; J gene: TRBJ2-5; D gene: -; V gene: TRBV10-3; clone size: -
CDR3 protein: CASSVGSGGRSEKLFF; CDR3 DNA: TGTGCCAGCAGCGTAGGATCCGGGGGGCGTTCTGAAAAACTGTTTTTT; J gene: TRBJ1-4; D gene: -; V gene: TRBV9; clone size: -
CDR3 protein: CATSDSVSGNTIYF; CDR3 DNA: TGTGCCACCAGTGATTCCGTATCTGGAAACACCATATATTTT; J gene: TRBJ1-3; D gene: -; V gene: TRBV24-1; clone size: -
CDR3 protein: CASSATGGGNQPQHF; CDR3 DNA: TGTGCCAGCAGCGCCACAGGGGGCGGCAATCAGCCCCAGCATTTT; J gene: TRBJ1-5; D gene: TRBD1; V gene: TRBV7-3; clone size: -
CDR3 protein: CAISEVEEYTEAFF; CDR3 DNA: TGTGCCATCAGTGAAGTAGAGGAGTACACTGAAGCTTTCTTT; J gene: TRBJ1-1; D gene: -; V gene: TRBV10-3; clone size: -
CDR3 protein: CASTPGALGLGYTF; CDR3 DNA: TGTGCCAGTACCCCTGGCGCTTTGGGCCTTGGCTACACCTTC; J gene: TRBJ1-2; D gene: -; V gene: TRBV19; clone size: -
CDR3 protein: CASSDSGTGGFTEAFF; CDR3 DNA: TGTGCCAGCAGCGACTCCGGGACAGGGGGCTTCACTGAAGCTTTCTTT; J gene: TRBJ1-1; D gene: TRBD1; V gene: TRBV9; clone size: -
CDR3 protein: CATGETGQPQHF; CDR3 DNA: TGTGCCACGGGGGAAACGGGTCAGCCCCAGCATTTT; J gene: TRBJ1-5; D gene: -; V gene: TRBV19; clone size: -
CDR3 protein: CSVSAKSEAFF; CDR3 DNA: TGCAGCGTGTCTGCGAAATCTGAAGCTTTCTTT; J gene: TRBJ1-1; D gene: -; V gene: TRBV29-1; clone size: -
CDR3 protein: CASTALEGSTDTQYF; CDR3 DNA: TGTGCTAGCACCGCTCTGGAGGGTAGCACAGATACGCAGTATTTT; J gene: TRBJ2-3; D gene: -; V gene: TRBV7-7; clone size: -
CDR3 protein: CARPAVPSYNEQFF; CDR3 DNA: TGCGCCAGACCGGCGGTGCCTTCCTACAATGAGCAGTTCTTC; J gene: TRBJ2-1; D gene: -; V gene: TRBV10-1; clone size: -
CDR3 protein: CATSRGDGYTF; CDR3 DNA: TGTGCCACCAGTCGGGGGGACGGCTACACCTTC; J gene: TRBJ1-2; D gene: -; V gene: TRBV10-3; clone size: -
CDR3 protein: CASRHRGLEKLFF; CDR3 DNA: TGTGCCAGCAGGCACAGGGGGCTTGAAAAACTGTTTTTT; J gene: TRBJ1-4; D gene: TRBD1; V gene: TRBV6-6; clone size: -
CDR3 protein: CASSGLAGSNTGELFF; CDR3 DNA: TGTGCCAGTAGCGGACTAGCGGGGAGCAACACCGGGGAGCTGTTTTTT; J gene: TRBJ2-2; D gene: TRBD2; V gene: TRBV19; clone size: -
CDR3 protein: CASSPAGVGITEAFF; CDR3 DNA: TGTGCCAGCAGCCCTGCCGGGGTGGGTATCACTGAAGCTTTCTTT; J gene: TRBJ1-1; D gene: -; V gene: TRBV7-9; clone size: -
CDR3 protein: CASSPGGATYNEQFF; CDR3 DNA: TGTGCCAGCAGCCCCGGGGGAGCCACCTACAATGAGCAGTTCTTC; J gene: TRBJ2-1; D gene: -; V gene: TRBV7-3; clone size: -
CDR3 protein: CASSQDTAGSSTDTQYF; CDR3 DNA: TGTGCCAGCAGCCAAGATACAGCGGGGTCTAGCACAGATACGCAGTATTTT; J gene: TRBJ2-3; D gene: TRBD2; V gene: TRBV4-2; clone size: few
CDR3 protein: CASSTRRQGVSGPRGPSDKNIQYF; CDR3 DNA: TGTGCCAGCAGCACTCGAAGACAGGGGGTCTCTGGTCCGCGCGGGCCATCTGACAAAAACATTCAGTACTTC; J gene: TRBJ2-4; D gene: -; V gene: TRBV21-1; clone size: -
CDR3 protein: CASSVGGSGLETQYF; CDR3 DNA: TGTGCCAGCAGCGTAGGGGGTAGCGGACTTGAGACCCAGTACTTC; J gene: TRBJ2-5; D gene: -; V gene: TRBV9; clone size: -
CDR3 protein: CAWNPRGYEKLFF; CDR3 DNA: TGTGCCTGGAATCCGAGGGGGTATGAAAAACTGTTTTTT; J gene: TRBJ1-4; D gene: -; V gene: TRBV30; clone size: -
CDR3 protein: CASSLGAGTDTQYF; CDR3 DNA: TGCGCCAGCAGCTTGGGGGCAGGGACAGATACGCAGTATTTT; J gene: TRBJ2-3; D gene: -; V gene: TRBV5-1; clone size: -